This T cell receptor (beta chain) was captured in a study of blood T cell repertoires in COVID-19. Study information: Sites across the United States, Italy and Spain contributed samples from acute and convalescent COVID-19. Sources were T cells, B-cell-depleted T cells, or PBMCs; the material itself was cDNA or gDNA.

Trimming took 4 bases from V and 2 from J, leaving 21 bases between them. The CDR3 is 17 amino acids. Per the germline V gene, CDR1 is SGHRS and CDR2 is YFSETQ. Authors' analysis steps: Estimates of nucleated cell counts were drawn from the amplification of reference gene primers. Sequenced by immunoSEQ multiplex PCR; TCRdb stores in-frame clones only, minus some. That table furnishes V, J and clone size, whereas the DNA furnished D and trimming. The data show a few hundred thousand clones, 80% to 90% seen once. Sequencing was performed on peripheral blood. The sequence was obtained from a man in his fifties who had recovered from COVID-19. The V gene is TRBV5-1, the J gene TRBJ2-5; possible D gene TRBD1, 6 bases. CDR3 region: CASSVGTLQVGQETQYF. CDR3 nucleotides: TGCGCCAGCAGCGTCGGGACACTACAGGTCGGACAAGAGACCCAGTACTTC.